This TCR beta chain was sequenced for a study of cytomegalovirus exposure and HLA in healthy donors. Both 60 Vbeta primers and 13 Jbeta primers went into the PCR. Using immunoSEQ multiplex PCR, the repertoire was profiled, and TCRdb retains in-frame clones only, with some absent. The repertoire consists of about 120,000 clones, with about 80% occurring once and the leading ten covering over 2.5%. Germline V gene sequence: CDR1 SEHNR, CDR2 FQNEAQ (reference sequence). The CDR3 has 17 residues. Trimming shortened V by 5 bases and J by 4 bases, and 23 bases separated the two germline ends. The sample consisted of PBMCs. The sequence was obtained from a woman in her fifties or sixties in good health and CMV-seropositive. The J gene is TRBJ2-5, the V gene TRBV7-9, with D possibly being TRBD1 (6 bases). The CDR3 here is CASSDLTLGQFAETQYF. CDR3 DNA sequence: TGTGCCAGCAGCGACCTGACACTCGGACAGTTTGCAGAGACCCAGTACTTC.